The 4 T cell receptor beta chains below come from one sample, sequenced in a study of blood T cell repertoires in COVID-19. The protocol was immunoSEQ multiplex PCR, while the TCRdb copy is restricted to in-frame clones and leaves out a portion. The sample holds 95,000 to 110,000 clones, approximately 87% seen once. The specimen was peripheral blood. These receptors originate from a man between 50 and 59 years old with acute or convalescent COVID-19.

The chain couples TRBV28 to TRBJ2-7, with 10 bases fitting TRBD2. CDR3 length equals 14 residues. Looked up from germline, CDR1 is MDHEN and CDR2 is SYDVKM. After removal of 6 bases from V and 3 bases from J, the junction contained 5 bases not matched to a gene. Here the CDR3 reads CASSPPSGSYEQYF. CDR3 DNA sequence: TGTGCCAGCAGCCCCCCTAGCGGGAGCTACGAGCAGTACTTC.

This chain connects TRBV5-1 to TRBJ2-1; 9 nucleotides agree with TRBD2. CDR3 length equals 16 residues. Germline V gene lookup returns CDR1 SGHRS and CDR2 YFSETQ. Trimming at V came to 2 bases and at J to 6 bases, leaving 9 bases not matched to a gene. CDR3 sequence (DNA): TGCGCCAGCAGCTTTTACGGTAGCGGGAGTATCAATGAGCAGTTCTTC. Amino acid sequence: CASSFYGSGSINEQFF.

The rearrangement joins TRBV15 to TRBJ2-7; D gene unclear. CDR1 and CDR2 from the germline V gene are LNHNV and YYDKDF (reference sequence). The CDR3 contains 15 residues. Trimming removed 0 bases at V and 5 bases at J, with 14 bases between. Here the CDR3 reads CATSRDGRSFNEQYF. As DNA, the CDR3 is TGTGCCACCAGCAGAGATGGCAGATCGTTCAACGAGCAGTACTTC.

The chain uses TRBV11-2 and TRBJ2-7; D remains unclear. The germline gives CDR1 SGHAT, CDR2 FQNNGV. V was trimmed by 6 bases and J by 6 bases, leaving 15 bases between them. CDR3 length: 13 residues. The CDR3 spells CASSLSLSVEQYF. CDR3 nucleotides: TGTGCCAGCAGTTTGAGTCTATCTGTCGAGCAGTACTTC.